This record concerns one TCR beta chain sequence. This sample is drawn from a study of identical twins. Via MiXCR, TCRdb re-called the 5' RACE reads, giving one row per CDR3 protein. The table records some 270,000 distinct CDR3 sequences, about 8% of them present only once. The sample was also reused in another study, on yellow fever vaccine responses in identical twins.

Sequencing used CD8+ T cells sorted from blood. The TCR comes from a young woman in good health.

The CDR3, as DNA: TGTGCCAGCAGTGGATGGCTGGGGAACGAGCAGTACTTC. Its translation is CASSGWLGNEQYF. The rearrangement joins TRBV27 to TRBJ2-7; D unclear. The V end lost 5 bases, the J end lost 5 bases, and 13 bases lay between the germline ends. Germline assignment: CDR1 MNHEY and CDR2 SMNVEV (reference sequence). The CDR3 spans 13 residues.